A selection of T cell receptor beta chains follows, all from one sample in a study of cytomegalovirus exposure and HLA in healthy donors. TCRdb's copy holds only in-frame clones and misses some; the assay was immunoSEQ multiplex PCR. The top ten clones hold 1.5% to 2% of a sample with more than 60,000 clones, 95% to 98% of them seen once. The source material was PBMCs. The receptor source for this set is a woman aged 18-29 years in good health and CMV-seropositive. Both conserved end residues are part of each CDR3. The D gene is left open where the match is weak. Size is omitted from some rows. Given values are once, few, many or a class for expanded clones.

clone_size j_call v_call d_call cdr3_aa cdr3_nt
NA TRBJ2-2 TRBV9 NA CASSVQVSGELFF TGTGCCAGCAGCGTCCAGGTATCCGGGGAGCTGTTTTTT
NA TRBJ2-3 TRBV7-3 TRBD2 CASSLGTSGTDTQYF TGTGCCAGCAGCCTCGGGACTAGCGGCACAGATACGCAGTATTTT
NA TRBJ2-5 TRBV6-1 TRBD2 CASSAGLAGAGETQYF TGTGCCAGCAGTGCGGGACTAGCGGGAGCCGGAGAGACCCAGTACTTC
NA TRBJ1-1 TRBV5-4 NA CASSLGQGIPEAFF TGTGCCAGCAGCTTGGGGCAGGGGATACCTGAAGCTTTCTTT
NA TRBJ2-1 TRBV18 NA CASSPLLVGVLNEQFF TGTGCCAGCTCACCTCTTTTAGTAGGGGTACTCAATGAGCAGTTCTTC
NA TRBJ1-1 TRBV5-6 NA CASSAPTGTEAFF TGTGCCAGCAGCGCCCCTACCGGGACAGAAGCTTTCTTT
once TRBJ2-1 TRBV5-1 TRBD1 CASSLQGADYNEQFF TGCGCCAGCAGCTTACAGGGGGCAGACTACAATGAGCAGTTCTTC
NA TRBJ1-2 TRBV10-3 NA CAIGPGHTFYGYTF TGTGCCATCGGGCCGGGACACACCTTCTATGGCTACACCTTC
NA TRBJ2-7 TRBV28 TRBD2 CASSQGFSGSGTYEQYF TGTGCCAGCAGCCAGGGTTTTAGCGGGAGTGGGACCTACGAGCAGTACTTC
NA TRBJ2-1 TRBV9 TRBD1 CASSVGTGQVFSYNEQFF TGTGCCAGCAGCGTTGGGACAGGGCAGGTCTTCTCCTACAATGAGCAGTTCTTC
NA TRBJ1-3 TRBV11-2 NA CASSPLVGNTIYF TGTGCCAGCAGCCCACTGGTGGGAAACACCATATATTTT
NA TRBJ2-7 TRBV6-1 NA CASSGANYEQYF TGTGCCAGCAGTGGGGCAAACTACGAGCAGTACTTC
NA TRBJ2-1 TRBV28 TRBD2 CAIGLASNEQFF TGTGCCATCGGACTAGCGAGCAATGAGCAGTTCTTC
NA TRBJ2-5 TRBV2 TRBD2 CASSPRGVGETQYF TGTGCCAGCTCCCCCCGGGGGGTGGGAGAGACCCAGTACTTC
NA TRBJ1-1 TRBV7-2 NA CASSGHPEAFF TGTGCCAGCAGCGGGCACCCTGAAGCTTTCTTT
NA TRBJ1-1 TRBV28 NA CASGGGEAFF TGTGCCAGCGGAGGAGGTGAAGCTTTCTTT
NA TRBJ2-2 TRBV4-1 TRBD1 CASSKSPGQGNTGELFF TGCGCCAGCAGCAAAAGCCCGGGACAGGGAAACACCGGGGAGCTGTTTTTT
NA TRBJ1-1 TRBV6-5 NA CASSTTPMNTEAFF TGTGCCAGCAGTACGACACCTATGAACACTGAAGCTTTCTTT
NA TRBJ2-3 TRBV19 NA CASTSTTSTDTQYF TGTGCCAGTACTTCCACGACTAGCACAGATACGCAGTATTTT
NA TRBJ1-2 TRBV6-5 TRBD1 CASSPTGAQGYTF TGTGCCAGCAGTCCTACAGGGGCGCAAGGCTACACCTTC
NA TRBJ2-5 TRBV23-1 NA CASSPGMHF TGCGCCAGCAGTCCCGGGATGCACTTC
NA TRBJ2-3 TRBV11-2 NA CASSDSDTQYF TGTGCCAGCAGCGACTCAGATACGCAGTATTTT
NA TRBJ2-3 TRBV5-6 TRBD2 CASIRREGYFVSDTQYF TGTGCCAGCATCCGGCGGGAGGGGTATTTCGTCTCAGATACGCAGTATTTT
NA TRBJ2-7 TRBV14 TRBD2 CASSPYLAGGPDEQYF TGTGCCAGCAGCCCCTACCTAGCGGGAGGGCCTGACGAGCAGTACTTC
NA TRBJ2-7 TRBV7-6 TRBD2 CASSRGTSGRATYEQYF TGTGCCAGCAGCCGAGGGACTAGCGGGAGAGCGACCTACGAGCAGTACTTC
NA TRBJ2-7 TRBV6-1 NA CASSEWALAQSYEQYF TGTGCCAGCAGTGAATGGGCGCTGGCTCAATCCTACGAGCAGTACTTC
NA TRBJ1-5 TRBV19 TRBD1 CASSITPGGAMQPQHF TGTGCCAGTAGTATTACTCCAGGGGGCGCGATGCAGCCCCAGCATTTT
NA TRBJ2-1 TRBV9 TRBD2 CASTPTLAETYNEQFF TGTGCCAGCACCCCTACGCTAGCGGAGACCTACAATGAGCAGTTCTTC
NA TRBJ1-2 TRBV15 NA CATSRVFGQSGGYTF TGTGCCACCAGCAGAGTCTTCGGACAGTCGGGTGGCTACACCTTC
NA TRBJ2-5 TRBV6-1 NA CASGSGHDQETQYF TGTGCCAGCGGCTCGGGACACGACCAAGAGACCCAGTACTTC
NA TRBJ1-1 TRBV6-6 NA CASMASRGNTEAFF TGTGCCAGCATGGCGTCCAGGGGGAACACTGAAGCTTTCTTT
NA TRBJ2-7 TRBV2 TRBD1 CARSGQGAYEQYF TGTGCCAGATCCGGACAGGGCGCCTACGAGCAGTACTTC
NA TRBJ2-1 TRBV10-2 TRBD1 CASTEATGVSEQFF TGCGCCAGCACTGAGGCGACAGGGGTGAGCGAGCAGTTCTTC
NA TRBJ2-5 TRBV7-9 TRBD1 CASSSRLDRPETQYF TGTGCCAGCAGCTCGCGACTGGACAGGCCCGAGACCCAGTACTTC
NA TRBJ1-4 TRBV19 TRBD1 CASRMDRAREKLFF TGTGCCAGTAGAATGGACAGGGCGCGCGAAAAACTGTTTTTT
NA TRBJ2-1 TRBV5-5 TRBD1 CASSLGVGGQGTAREQFF TGTGCCAGCAGCTTAGGGGTGGGGGGACAGGGTACCGCACGGGAGCAGTTCTTC
NA TRBJ2-5 TRBV5-1 TRBD2 CASSLRLAGGQETQYF TGCGCCAGCAGCTTGCGACTAGCGGGAGGCCAAGAGACCCAGTACTTC